This TCR beta chain was captured by sequencing in a study of cytomegalovirus exposure and HLA in healthy donors. Study findings and constraints: Clonal expansion, a later analysis showed, was greater in HLA-associated TCR beta chains than in equally common others.

With respect to this clone: The target antigen is unknown.

V gave up 5 bases and J gave up 7 bases; unmatched junction bases: 3. The germline V gene has CDR1 SNHLY and CDR2 FYNNEI. The CDR3 runs 12 residues. PCR employed 60 Vbeta and 13 Jbeta primers. Produced via immunoSEQ multiplex PCR; TCRdb's table is partial and in-frame only. The sample includes roughly 190,000 clones, around 74% of them seen just once. The chain recombines TRBV2 with TRBJ1-1, with 8 bases fitting TRBD1. The sequenced material came from PBMCs. This receptor was taken from a girl between 10 and 17 years old in good health and CMV-seropositive. CDR3 nucleotide sequence: TGTGCCAGCAGTTCAGGACAGGGTGAAGCTTTCTTT. It encodes CASSSGQGEAFF.